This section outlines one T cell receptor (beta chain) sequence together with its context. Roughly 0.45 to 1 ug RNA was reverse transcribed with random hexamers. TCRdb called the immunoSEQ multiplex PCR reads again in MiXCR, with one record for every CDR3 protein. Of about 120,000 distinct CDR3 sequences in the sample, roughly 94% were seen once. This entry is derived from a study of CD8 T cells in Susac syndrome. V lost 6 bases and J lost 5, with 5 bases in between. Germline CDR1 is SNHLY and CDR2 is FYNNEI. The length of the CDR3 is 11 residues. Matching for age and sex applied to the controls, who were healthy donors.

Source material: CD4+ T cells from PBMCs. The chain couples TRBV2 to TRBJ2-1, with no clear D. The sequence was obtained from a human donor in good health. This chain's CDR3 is CASSYDNEQFF. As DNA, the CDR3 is TGTGCCAGCAGCTACGACAATGAGCAGTTCTTC.